These 17 T cell receptor beta chains were all obtained from the same sample, sequenced in a study of PD-1 blockade in classical Hodgkin lymphoma. The sample's time point: cycle 4 day 1 (C4D1), after less than seven weeks of nivolumab. Relapse was seen in all patients after autologous stem cell transplantation, and brentuximab vedotin exposure was variable. Starting with thawed PBMCs, CD4+ T cells were purified by magnetic negative selection. Measured with immunoSEQ multiplex PCR; TCRdb has only the in-frame clones, and not every one. Among fewer than 35,000 clones listed, around nine tenths were seen once. The source material was CD4+ T cells from blood, sampled before the fourth cycle of nivolumab. The receptors were gathered from a human donor with classical Hodgkin lymphoma.

V and J are TRBV9 and TRBJ1-3; unclear D gene. The CDR3 runs to 13 residues. V lost 3 bases and J 1 base, leaving 5 bases between the germline ends. The V gene's germline CDR1 is SGDLS and CDR2 YYNGEE. DNA of the CDR3: TGTGCCAGCAGCGGGCCGTCTGGAAACACCATATATTTT. Amino acid sequence: CASSGPSGNTIYF. The entire variable domain, with the rest obtained from reference TRBV9 and TRBJ1-3, is as follows: DSGVTQTPKHLITATGQRVTLRCSPRSGDLSVYWYQQSLDQGLQFLIQYYNGEERAKGNILERFSAQQFPDLHSELNLSSLELGDSALYFCASSGPSGNTIYFGEGSWLTVV.

This sequence joins TRBV7-8 and TRBJ2-3; D is unresolved. CDR1 is SGHVS and CDR2 is FQNEAQ in the germline V gene. The CDR3 consists of 13 residues. Trimming left V 2 bases short and J 2 bases short, with 5 bases between. The CDR3 sequence is CASSLLHTDTQYF. CDR3 coding DNA: TGTGCCAGCAGCTTACTTCACACAGATACGCAGTATTTT.

This chain connects TRBV19 to TRBJ2-7, with 9 positions matching TRBD2. There are 13 residues in the CDR3. After removal of 7 bases from V and 5 bases from J, the junction contained 6 bases not matched to a gene. Germline values: CDR1 LNHDA, CDR2 SQIVND (reference sequence). The CDR3 sequence is CASMGTSSHEQYF. In nucleotides, the CDR3 is TGTGCCAGTATGGGGACTAGCAGTCACGAGCAGTACTTC.

The CDR3 DNA sequence: TGTGCCAGTAGTATAGGGACTAGCGGAAATGAGCAGTTCTTC. It translates to CASSIGTSGNEQFF. This chain uses TRBV19 with TRBJ2-1, with 10 bases fitting TRBD2. V lost 1 base to trimming and J lost 7 bases; unmatched junction nucleotides: 1. CDR1 is LNHDA and CDR2 is SQIVND in the germline V gene (reference sequence). CDR3 length: 14 residues.

The chain links TRBV25-1 to TRBJ2-1, with 9 bases lining up with TRBD2. After removal of 7 bases from V and 7 bases from J, the junction contained 5 bases not matched to a gene. Germline assignment: CDR1 MGHDK and CDR2 SYGVNS. The CDR3 consists of 13 residues. CDR3 amino acids: CASKAGGRNEQFF. The CDR3 region has the DNA TGTGCCAGCAAGGCGGGAGGGCGGAATGAGCAGTTCTTC. Full variable domain (missing parts from reference TRBV25-1 and TRBJ2-1): EADIYQTPRYLVIGTGKKITLECSQTMGHDKMYWYQQDPGMELHLIHYSYGVNSTEKGDLSSESTVSRIRTEHFPLTLESARPSHTSQYLCASKAGGRNEQFFGPGTRLTVL.

This sequence joins TRBV6-1 and TRBJ1-3; unclear D gene. The CDR3 is 13 amino acids. The germline V and J ends were trimmed by 8 bases and 5 bases, with 13 bases remaining between them. Looked up from germline, CDR1 is MNHNS and CDR2 is SASEGT. The CDR3 sequence: CASWTLTRNTIYF. CDR3 nucleotides: TGTGCCAGCTGGACTCTCACTCGAAACACCATATATTTT.

The chain carries TRBV11-2 and TRBJ1-1, with D unclear. Germline-derived CDR1 and CDR2 are SGHAT and FQNNGV. V shed 6 bases and J shed 6 bases, with 14 bases lying between them. The CDR3 is made up of 13 amino acids. The CDR3 protein is CASRKVETAEAFF. As DNA, the CDR3 is TGTGCCAGCAGGAAAGTGGAAACCGCTGAAGCTTTCTTT. The full variable domain, its missing parts supplied by reference TRBV11-2 and TRBJ1-1, is EAGVAQSPRYKIIEKRQSVAFWCNPISGHATLYWYQQILGQGPKLLIQFQNNGVVDDSQLPKDRFSAERLKGVDSTLKIQPAKLEDSAVYLCASRKVETAEAFFGQGTRLTVV.

This chain connects TRBV10-1 to TRBJ2-3, with 14 bases that match TRBD2. Germline CDR1 is WNHNN and CDR2 is SYGVQD (reference sequence). The CDR3 is 17 amino acids. With 5 bases clipped from V and 4 bases from J, the junction kept 8 bases outside the gene matches. CDR3: CASSSGLAGGVPDTQYF. The CDR3 DNA is TGCGCCAGCAGTAGCGGACTAGCGGGAGGAGTCCCAGATACGCAGTATTTT.

The rearrangement uses TRBV6-5 and TRBJ2-6; D might be TRBD2 (7 bases). The CDR3 is 15 residues long. Germline CDR1 is MNHEY and CDR2 is SVGAGI. Trimming took 8 bases from V and 0 from J, leaving 11 bases between them. The CDR3 region has the DNA TGTGCCAGCGGGAGGGGGGGCTCTGGGGCCAACGTCCTGACTTTC. Amino acid sequence: CASGRGGSGANVLTF.

The chain couples TRBV2 to TRBJ2-5; the D gene is possibly TRBD2 (5 bases). The V and J ends lost 8 bases and 2 bases respectively, with 6 bases between them. This CDR3 is 11 amino acids long. CDR1 is SNHLY and CDR2 is FYNNEI in the germline V gene. The CDR3 coding sequence is TGTGCCAGCCTAGCACAAGAGACCCAGTACTTC. Translating it yields CASLAQETQYF.

The chain has TRBV28 and TRBJ2-2; 7 bases agree with TRBD1. The V gene's germline CDR1 is MDHEN and CDR2 SYDVKM. The CDR3 sequence is 16 residues long. V gave up 7 bases and J gave up 3 bases; unmatched junction bases: 11. DNA of the CDR3: TGTGCCAGCAACCCTCTTGACAGGGAAGACACCGGGGAGCTGTTTTTT. Amino acids: CASNPLDREDTGELFF. Drawing the rest from reference TRBV28 and TRBJ2-2, the complete variable domain is DVKVTQSSRYLVKRTGEKVFLECVQDMDHENMFWYRQDPGLGLRLIYFSYDVKMKEKGDIPEGYSVSREKKERFSLILESASTNQTSMYLCASNPLDREDTGELFFGEGSRLTVL.

The chain employs TRBV19 and TRBJ2-2; D is perhaps TRBD2 (6 bases). The germline gives CDR1 LNHDA, CDR2 SQIVND (reference sequence). V gave up 7 bases and J gave up 2 bases, with 20 bases separating them. The length of the CDR3 is 17 residues. The CDR3 region has the DNA TGTGCCAGTACCGAGGGGTTGGGCGGGATCAACACCGGGGAGCTGTTTTTT. This sequence encodes CASTEGLGGINTGELFF.

This clone was detected only a few times. The V and J genes are TRBV30 and TRBJ1-2; D not resolved. Germline CDR1 and CDR2: GTSNPN and SVGIG (reference sequence). This CDR3 has 10 residues. Between the trimmed V and J ends, which lost 4 bases and 7 bases, there was a span of 7 bases. As DNA, the CDR3 is TGTGCCTGGATGGGAGGTGGCTACACCTTC. Amino acid sequence: CAWMGGGYTF.

The rearrangement links TRBV5-1 to TRBJ2-3; 7 bases align to TRBD1. Germline V gene data show CDR1 as SGHRS and CDR2 as YFSETQ. CDR3 length: 15 residues. After removal of 0 bases from V and 2 bases from J, the junction contained 3 bases not matched to a gene. Here the CDR3 reads CASSLGDRPTDTQYF. The CDR3 DNA reads TGCGCCAGCAGCTTGGGGGACAGACCCACAGATACGCAGTATTTT.

The chain uses TRBV25-1 and TRBJ1-4; tentative D call: TRBD1 (6 bases). The V gene's germline CDR1 is MGHDK and CDR2 SYGVNS. Trimming pared 4 bases from V and 5 bases from J, leaving 11 bases between. The CDR3 contains 14 residues. CDR3 sequence reads: CASSVSGVNEKLFF. The CDR3 region has the DNA TGTGCCAGCAGTGTTTCAGGGGTAAATGAAAAACTGTTTTTT.

The V and J genes are TRBV7-2 and TRBJ2-3; D is unclear. The V and J ends lost 1 base and 0 bases respectively, with 8 bases between them. The CDR3 loop spans 15 amino acids. Germline V lookup: CDR1 SGHTA, CDR2 FQGNSA. This CDR3 is CASSLVARSTDTQYF. The CDR3 DNA reads as TGTGCCAGCAGCTTAGTGGCTAGGAGCACAGATACGCAGTATTTT.

The rearrangement links TRBV11-1 to TRBJ2-7; the D is unclear. V was cut by 2 bases and J by 5 bases, with 13 bases left in between. Germline values: CDR1 SGHAT, CDR2 FQDESV (reference sequence). The CDR3 sequence is 14 residues long. CDR3 bases: TGTGCCAGCAGCTTATTTGCGGCCCCCGACGAGCAGTACTTC. It specifies CASSLFAAPDEQYF.